These 15 T cell receptor beta chains came from one sample sequenced in a study of T cells after yellow fever vaccination. TCRdb processed the 5' RACE reads anew with MiXCR; each CDR3 protein has one entry. This table has tens of thousands of distinct CDR3 sequences, 7.7% appearing once. Sequenced material: CD8+ T cells sorted from PBMCs, taken on the day of the yellow fever booster vaccination. Source of these receptors: a man aged 25-45 years who received the YFV17D yellow fever vaccine.

The chain has TRBV27 and TRBJ1-5; D is possibly TRBD1 (5 bases). The CDR3 is 15 residues long. CDR1 MNHEY and CDR2 SMNVEV come from the germline V gene (reference sequence). Trimming removed 6 bases at V and 0 bases at J, with 12 bases between. CDR3: CASRPGTSSNQPQHF. The CDR3 nucleotides are TGTGCCAGCAGGCCGGGGACTTCTAGCAATCAGCCCCAGCATTTT.

This clonotype was observed a handful of times. J is TRBJ2-1 and V is TRBV29-1, with D unresolved. This CDR3 is built from 14 residues. Germline CDR1 is SQVTM and CDR2 is ANQGSEA. V lost 3 bases, J lost 5 bases, and 14 bases lay in between. The CDR3, as DNA: TGCAGCGTTGACGTGGGATTAGGTGACAATGAGCAGTTCTTC. This encodes CSVDVGLGDNEQFF.

This clonotype was seen at least ten times. V gene TRBV12-3 or TRBV12-4 combines with J gene TRBJ2-3, with 8 bases lining up with TRBD2. CDR3 length: 16 amino acids. J lost 2 bases, V lost 3 bases, and 7 bases had no gene match. Here the CDR3 DNA reads TGTGCCAGCAGTTTCCCCAGAGCGGGGGACACAGATACGCAGTATTTT. Protein product: CASSFPRAGDTDTQYF.

There are a few counts of this clonotype. The gene calls are TRBV9 and TRBJ2-3; possibly TRBD2 for D (6 bases). This CDR3 contains 17 residues. V lost 2 bases and J lost 0, with 16 bases in between. Germline V gene data show CDR1 as SGDLS and CDR2 as YYNGEE. The DNA for the CDR3 is TGTGCCAGCAGCGTTTCCTCATTGGGACTTAGCACAGATACGCAGTATTTT. The encoded protein is CASSVSSLGLSTDTQYF.

This clonotype was counted between two and nine times. V and J are TRBV7-9 and TRBJ2-5, with D possibly matching TRBD1 (7 bases). V dropped 4 bases and J dropped 3 bases, with 18 bases sitting between them. Germline-derived CDR1 and CDR2 are SEHNR and FQNEAQ (reference sequence). The CDR3 is 16 amino acids. The CDR3 DNA follows: TGTGCCAGCAGCTCCGCCTTTACAGGGGAGGAAGAGACCCAGTACTTC. It codes for CASSSAFTGEEETQYF. Full variable domain (outside the CDR3, taken from reference TRBV7-9 and TRBJ2-5): DTGVSQNPRHKITKRGQNVTFRCDPISEHNRLYWYRQTLGQGPEFLTYFQNEAQLEKSRLLSDRFSAERPKGSFSTLEIQRTEQGDSAMYLCASSSAFTGEEETQYFGPGTRLLVL.

The chain couples TRBV27 to TRBJ2-2; TRBD2 matches at 11 bases. Germline CDR1 and CDR2: MNHEY and SMNVEV (reference sequence). This CDR3 contains 16 residues. The ends lost 7 bases at V and 3 bases at J; junction bases unmatched: 7. The CDR3 region has the DNA TGTGCCAGCACTCTAGCGGGAGGTGGGGACACCGGGGAGCTGTTTTTT. It encodes CASTLAGGGDTGELFF.

This clonotype was observed a few times. The rearrangement links TRBV7-2 to TRBJ2-1, with 10 positions matching TRBD2. The CDR3 spans 15 residues. V was clipped by 6 bases and J by 3 bases; unmatched bases: 5. The V gene's germline CDR1 is SGHTA and CDR2 FQGNSA. CDR3 nucleotides: TGTGCCAGCAGTCCGACTAGCGGGTACTACAATGAGCAGTTCTTC. Its translation is CASSPTSGYYNEQFF.

This clonotype was counted between two and nine times. The genes are TRBV20-1 and TRBJ2-7; the D call may be TRBD1 or TRBD2 (6 bases each). This CDR3 contains 15 residues. Trimming stripped 3 bases from V and 5 bases from J, with 20 bases between. The germline gives CDR1 DFQATT, CDR2 SNEGSKA (reference sequence). This CDR3 is CSARDLVGGDNEQYF. In DNA, the CDR3 is TGCAGTGCTAGGGATCTTGTTGGCGGGGACAACGAGCAGTACTTC.

Concerning this clonotype: This may be a read error, as it is one base from a much larger clone. This chain connects TRBV10-3 to TRBJ2-1; the D is unclear. The CDR3 is 13 residues long. Germline CDR1 and CDR2: ENHRY and SYGVKD. V shed 0 bases and J shed 8 bases, with 8 bases lying between them. The chain's CDR3 is CAISESVFDEQFF. The DNA of the CDR3 is TGTGCCATCAGTGAGTCCGTGTTTGATGAGCAGTTCTTC.

This clonotype has just a few counts. V and J are TRBV5-1 and TRBJ2-3, with 8 bases lining up with TRBD2. The CDR3 is 15 amino acids. Germline CDR1 is SGHRS and CDR2 is YFSETQ. V dropped 1 base and J dropped 4; count of bases not matched to a gene: 5. The DNA for the CDR3 is TGCGCCAGCAGCTTGATAAGCGGGAGCCCAGATACGCAGTATTTT. Translated, it gives CASSLISGSPDTQYF.

This sequence joins TRBV27 and TRBJ1-5, with D possibly being TRBD1 (5 bases). CDR1 is MNHEY and CDR2 is SMNVEV in the germline V gene (reference sequence). Between the trimmed V and J ends, which lost 3 bases and 3 bases, there was a span of 12 bases. This CDR3 region has 15 residues. For the CDR3, the DNA is TGTGCCAGCAGTTTTATGTCAGGGATCAATCAGCCCCAGCATTTT. It encodes CASSFMSGINQPQHF.

This clonotype was found many times. V is TRBV7-8 and J is TRBJ2-3, with D hard to call. V lost 4 bases to trimming and J lost 1 base, with 15 bases between them. The length of the CDR3 is 16 residues. In germline, CDR1 is SGHVS, CDR2 FQNEAQ. CDR3 amino acids: CASSSHPSLRTDTQYF. CDR3 coding DNA: TGTGCCAGCAGCTCCCATCCATCCCTACGCACAGATACGCAGTATTTT.

About this clonotype: Sequence at one end of the junction differs from germline and may be a read error. The chain couples TRBV15 to TRBJ2-2, with D maybe TRBD1 (5 bases). This CDR3 is built from 16 residues. Germline CDR1 reads LNHNV; CDR2 reads YYDKDF (reference sequence). The CDR3 DNA is TGTGCCACCAGCAGAGAAGGGGCCTTCAACACCAGGGAGCTGTTTTTT. It yields the protein CATSREGAFNTRELFF.

This clonotype was seen repeatedly, ten times or more. The gene calls are TRBV29-1 and TRBJ2-7; D is undetermined. Trimming removed 2 bases at V and 4 bases at J, with 6 bases between. Germline assignment: CDR1 SQVTM and CDR2 ANQGSEA. There are 11 residues in the CDR3. CDR3 sequence (DNA): TGCAGCGTTGAATCGGGTTACGAGCAGTACTTC. Amino acid sequence: CSVESGYEQYF.

This chain links TRBV4-3 with TRBJ2-1, with D possibly TRBD2 on 5 matching bases. The CDR3 extends over 15 amino acids. V lost 4 bases and J 4 bases, leaving 14 bases between the germline ends. The germline V gene has CDR1 LGHNA and CDR2 YSLEER. CDR3 bases: TGCGCCAGCAGCCCCCGCGGCGGGCTATACAATGAGCAGTTCTTC. This sequence encodes CASSPRGGLYNEQFF.